Following are 10 T cell receptor beta chains from one sample sequenced in a study of early T cells in non-severe SARS-CoV-2 infection. MiXCR, applied by TCRdb to the 5' RACE reads, yields one record per CDR3 protein. The sample shows 50,000 to 80,000 distinct CDR3 sequences, less than 5.5% of them seen only once. Sequencing was done on a sample of whole blood. These receptors were collected from an adult who was a healthcare worker with PCR-confirmed SARS-CoV-2 infection or an uninfected control (not recorded which).

The V and J genes are TRBV11-2 and TRBJ2-3; no firm D call. CDR1 is SGHAT, CDR2 FQNNGV, per germline. This CDR3 spans 12 amino acids. Trimming pared 5 bases from V and 7 bases from J, leaving 10 bases between. The CDR3 spells CASSPPVHTQYF. Written as DNA, the CDR3 is TGTGCCAGCAGCCCCCCGGTACATACGCAGTATTTT.

This chain uses TRBV25-1 with TRBJ2-7, with TRBD1 identical over 7 bases. The V gene's germline CDR1 is MGHDK and CDR2 SYGVNS. The CDR3 is 15 residues long. Germline trimming cut 1 base from V and 5 bases from J; bases unmatched to any gene: 8. The CDR3 sequence is CASSELQGFFHEQYF. The CDR3 nucleotides read TGTGCCAGCAGTGAATTACAGGGGTTCTTCCACGAGCAGTACTTC.

This clonotype was seen only a few times. The V call is TRBV20-1, the J call TRBJ2-1; 11 bases are a match to TRBD2. Germline-derived CDR1 and CDR2 are DFQATT and SNEGSKA (reference sequence). V gave up 6 bases and J gave up 7 bases; unmatched junction bases: 5. The CDR3 runs to 13 residues. The chain's CDR3 is CSAQLAGVNEQFF. The CDR3 region has the DNA TGCAGTGCGCAACTAGCGGGGGTAAATGAGCAGTTCTTC.

This clonotype has a count of ten or more. The chain is built from TRBV19 and TRBJ1-5; 9 bases align to TRBD1. Germline lookup yields CDR1 LNHDA and CDR2 SQIVND (reference sequence). The CDR3 is 14 amino acids. Trimming at V came to 7 bases and at J to 4 bases, leaving 5 bases not matched to a gene. The CDR3 sequence: CASTPGTGNQPQHF. In nucleotides, the CDR3 is TGTGCCAGTACGCCGGGGACAGGGAATCAGCCCCAGCATTTT.

This clonotype occurred a few times. The V and J genes are TRBV7-9 and TRBJ1-2; possibly TRBD1 for D (5 bases). The CDR3 length is 15 residues. Deletions cut 1 base from V and 4 bases from J, with 13 bases between. CDR1 is SEHNR, CDR2 FQNEAQ, per germline (reference sequence). This chain's CDR3 is CASSLGRAGPYGYTF. DNA for the CDR3: TGTGCCAGCAGCTTAGGGCGGGCAGGGCCCTATGGCTACACCTTC.

This clonotype was picked up many times. V usage is TRBV2 and J usage is TRBJ2-3; 11 positions agree with TRBD2. CDR3 length: 16 residues. Trimming took 5 bases from V and 2 from J; bases not matched to a gene: 6. Germline CDR1 is SNHLY and CDR2 is FYNNEI. The CDR3 DNA follows: TGTGCCAGCAGTCCCGGGACTAGCGGCTACACAGATACGCAGTATTTT. Its translation: CASSPGTSGYTDTQYF. Filled out from reference TRBV2 and TRBJ2-3, the complete variable domain reads EPEVTQTPSHQVTQMGQEVILRCVPISNHLYFYWYRQILGQKVEFLVSFYNNEISEKSEIFDDQFSVERPDGSNFTLKIRSTKLEDSAMYFCASSPGTSGYTDTQYFGPGTRLTVL.

This clonotype was observed many times. The J gene is TRBJ2-3, the V gene TRBV18; tentatively, D is TRBD2 (6 bases). Germline CDR1 is KGHSH and CDR2 is LQKENI. V was trimmed by 3 bases and J by 1 base, leaving 14 bases between them. The length of the CDR3 is 16 residues. The DNA for the CDR3 is TGTGCCAGCTCACCGGTCGGCGGAGGGGGCACAGATACGCAGTATTTT. Encoded protein: CASSPVGGGGTDTQYF.

The rearrangement links TRBV13 to TRBJ1-6; D is unclear. Germline V CDR1 and CDR2: PRHDT, FYEKMQ (reference sequence). The CDR3 runs to 14 residues. V lost 5 bases, J lost 6 bases, and 11 bases lay in between. Here the CDR3 reads CASSPGVINSPLHF. The CDR3 coding sequence is TGTGCCAGCAGCCCTGGGGTGATTAATTCACCCCTCCACTTT.

The chain recombines TRBV19 with TRBJ1-4; 7 bases are a match to TRBD1. CDR3 length equals 13 residues. V was pared by 2 bases and J by 13 bases, with 7 bases of the junction left unmatched. The germline CDR1 and CDR2 sequences are LNHDA and SQIVND (reference sequence). CDR3: CASSITLDRLLFF. CDR3 nucleotide sequence: TGTGCCAGTAGTATAACCCTGGACAGGTTACTGTTTTTT.

A few counts support this clonotype. This chain connects TRBV19 to TRBJ1-5; 10 bases are a match to TRBD1. Germline values: CDR1 LNHDA, CDR2 SQIVND (reference sequence). This CDR3 comprises 17 residues. The V gene end was trimmed by 3 bases and the J gene end by 0 bases; junction bases not matched to a gene: 5. This CDR3 reads CASSMRQGARSNQPQHF. In DNA, the CDR3 is TGTGCCAGTAGTATGAGACAGGGGGCGCGTAGCAATCAGCCCCAGCATTTT.